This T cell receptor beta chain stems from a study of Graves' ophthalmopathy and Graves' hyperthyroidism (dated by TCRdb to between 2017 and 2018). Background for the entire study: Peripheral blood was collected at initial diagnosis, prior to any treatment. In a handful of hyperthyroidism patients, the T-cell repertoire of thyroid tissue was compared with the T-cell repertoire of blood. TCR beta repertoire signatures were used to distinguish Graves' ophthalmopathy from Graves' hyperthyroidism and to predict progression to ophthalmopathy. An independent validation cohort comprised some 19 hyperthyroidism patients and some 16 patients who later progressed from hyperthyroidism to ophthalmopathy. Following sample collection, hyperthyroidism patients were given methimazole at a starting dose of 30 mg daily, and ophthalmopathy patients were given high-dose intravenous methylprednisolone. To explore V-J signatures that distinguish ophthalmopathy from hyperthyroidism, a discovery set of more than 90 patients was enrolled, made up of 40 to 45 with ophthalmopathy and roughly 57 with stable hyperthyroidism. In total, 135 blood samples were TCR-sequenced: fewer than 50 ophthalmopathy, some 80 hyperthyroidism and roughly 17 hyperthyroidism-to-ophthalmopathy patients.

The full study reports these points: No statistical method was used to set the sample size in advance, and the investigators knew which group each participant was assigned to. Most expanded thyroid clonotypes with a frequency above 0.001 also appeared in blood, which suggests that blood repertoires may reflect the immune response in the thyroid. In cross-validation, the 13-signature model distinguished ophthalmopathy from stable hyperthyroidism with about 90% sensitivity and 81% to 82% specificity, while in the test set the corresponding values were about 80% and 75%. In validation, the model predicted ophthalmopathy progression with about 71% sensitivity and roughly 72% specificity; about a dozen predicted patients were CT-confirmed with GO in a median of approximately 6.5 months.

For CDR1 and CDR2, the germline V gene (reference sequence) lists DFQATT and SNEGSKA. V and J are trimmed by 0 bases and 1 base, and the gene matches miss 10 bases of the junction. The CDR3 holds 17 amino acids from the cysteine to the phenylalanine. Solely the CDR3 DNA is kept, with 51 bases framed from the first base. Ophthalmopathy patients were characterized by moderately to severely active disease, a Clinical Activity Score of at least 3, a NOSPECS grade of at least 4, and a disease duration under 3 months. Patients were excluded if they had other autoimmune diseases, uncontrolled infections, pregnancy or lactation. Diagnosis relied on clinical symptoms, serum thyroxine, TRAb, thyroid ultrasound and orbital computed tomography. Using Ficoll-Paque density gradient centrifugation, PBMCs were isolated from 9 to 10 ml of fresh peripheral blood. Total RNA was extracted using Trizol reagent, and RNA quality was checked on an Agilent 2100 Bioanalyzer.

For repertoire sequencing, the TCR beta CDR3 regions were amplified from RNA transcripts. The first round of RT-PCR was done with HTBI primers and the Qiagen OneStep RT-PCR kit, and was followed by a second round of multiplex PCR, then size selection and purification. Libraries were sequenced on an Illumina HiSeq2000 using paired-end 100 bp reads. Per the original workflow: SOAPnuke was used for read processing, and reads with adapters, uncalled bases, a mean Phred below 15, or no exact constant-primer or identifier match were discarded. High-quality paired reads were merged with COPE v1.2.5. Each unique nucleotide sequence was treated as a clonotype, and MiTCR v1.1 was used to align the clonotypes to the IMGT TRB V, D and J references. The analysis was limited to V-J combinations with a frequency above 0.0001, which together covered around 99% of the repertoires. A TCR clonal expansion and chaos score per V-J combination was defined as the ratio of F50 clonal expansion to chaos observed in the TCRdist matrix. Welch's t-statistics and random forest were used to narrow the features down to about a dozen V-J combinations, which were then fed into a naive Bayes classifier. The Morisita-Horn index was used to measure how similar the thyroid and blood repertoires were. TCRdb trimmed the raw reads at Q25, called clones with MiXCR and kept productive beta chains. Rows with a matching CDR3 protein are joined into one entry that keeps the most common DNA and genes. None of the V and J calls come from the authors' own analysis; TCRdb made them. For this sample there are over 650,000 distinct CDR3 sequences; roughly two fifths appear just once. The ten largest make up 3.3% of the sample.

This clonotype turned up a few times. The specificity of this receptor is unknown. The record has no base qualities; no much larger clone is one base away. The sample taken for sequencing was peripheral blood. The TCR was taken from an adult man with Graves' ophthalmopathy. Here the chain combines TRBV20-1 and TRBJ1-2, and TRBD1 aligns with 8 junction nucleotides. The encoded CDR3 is CSARDLGTGWVNYGYTF. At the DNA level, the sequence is TGCAGTGCTAGAGATCTTGGGACAGGTTGGGTTAACTATGGCTACACCTTC.